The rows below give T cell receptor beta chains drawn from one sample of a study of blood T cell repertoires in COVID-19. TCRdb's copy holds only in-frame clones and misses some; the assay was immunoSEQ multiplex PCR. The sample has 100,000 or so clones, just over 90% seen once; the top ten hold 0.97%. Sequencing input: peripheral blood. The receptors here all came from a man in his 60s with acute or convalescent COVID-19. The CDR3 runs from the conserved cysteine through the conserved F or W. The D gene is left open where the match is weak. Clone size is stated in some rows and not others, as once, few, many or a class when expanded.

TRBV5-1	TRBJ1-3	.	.	TGCGCCAGCAGCTTGGGAGGTCCTGCTACTTACTCTGGAAACACCATATATTTT	CASSLGGPATYSGNTIYF
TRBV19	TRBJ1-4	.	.	TGTGCCAGTAGTATAGAACAGCAGCCTTATGAAAAACTGTTTTTT	CASSIEQQPYEKLFF
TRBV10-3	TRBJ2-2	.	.	TGTGCCATCAGTGGGTCTACTCACGGGGCCGGGGAGCTGTTTTTT	CAISGSTHGAGELFF
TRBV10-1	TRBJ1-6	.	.	TGCGCCAGCAGTGAGTCAACGGGAAATTCACCCCTCCACTTT	CASSESTGNSPLHF
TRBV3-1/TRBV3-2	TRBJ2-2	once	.	TGTGCCAGCAGTCACAGGGTGTTTCACGGGGAGCTGTTTTTT	CASSHRVFHGELFF
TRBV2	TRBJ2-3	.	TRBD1	TGTGCCAGCAGCCGGGACAGGGGAACAGATACGCAGTATTTT	CASSRDRGTDTQYF
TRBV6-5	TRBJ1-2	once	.	TGTGCCAGCAGTTCCCTCCGCAGACAGTCGAACTATGGCTACACCTTC	CASSSLRRQSNYGYTF
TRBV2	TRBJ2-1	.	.	TGTGCCAGCGCGCCCCTGTACAATGAGCAGTTCTTC	CASAPLYNEQFF
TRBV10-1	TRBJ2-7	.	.	TGCGCCAGCAGTGAAAGACTTGGAGGGGAGCAGTACTTC	CASSERLGGEQYF
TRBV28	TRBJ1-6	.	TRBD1	TGTGCCAGCAGTTCGGGACAGGGAGTTTCCTATAATTCACCCCTCCACTTT	CASSSGQGVSYNSPLHF
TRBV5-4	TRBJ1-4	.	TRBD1	TGTGCCAGCAGTCCGGACAGGGATGAAAAACTGTTTTTT	CASSPDRDEKLFF
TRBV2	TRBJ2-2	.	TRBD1	TGTGCCAGCACGGGACAGGGGAACACCGGGGAGCTGTTTTTT	CASTGQGNTGELFF
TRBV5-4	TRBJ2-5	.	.	TGTGCCAGCAGCCCAGCGGTGATCCAAGAGACCCAGTACTTC	CASSPAVIQETQYF
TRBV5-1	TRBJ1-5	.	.	TGCGCCAGCAGCCTACTAGGACTTGAGAGCAATCAGCCCCAGCATTTT	CASSLLGLESNQPQHF
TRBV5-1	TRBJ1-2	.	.	TGCGCCAGCAGCTTGGTGAGGGAGGGCGGCTACACCTTC	CASSLVREGGYTF
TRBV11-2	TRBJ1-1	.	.	TGTGCCAGCAGCTTAGGTTACAGGCACAAGAACACTGAAGCTTTCTTT	CASSLGYRHKNTEAFF
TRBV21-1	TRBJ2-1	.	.	TGTGCCAGCAGAAAGGGAGGGACAGGGAACAATGAGCAGTTCTTC	CASRKGGTGNNEQFF
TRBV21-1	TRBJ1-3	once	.	TGTGCCAGCAGCAAAGAGAGCTGGAGCTCTGGAAACACCATATATTTT	CASSKESWSSGNTIYF
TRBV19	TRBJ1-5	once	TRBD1	TGTGCCAGCAGGGACAGGGATTTTCAGCCCCAGCATTTT	CASRDRDFQPQHF
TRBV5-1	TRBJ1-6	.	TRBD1	TGCGCCAGCAGCTTGGAACAGGGGGGGGATTCACCCCTCCACTTT	CASSLEQGGDSPLHF
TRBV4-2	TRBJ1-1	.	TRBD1	TGTGCCAGCAGCCAGGGGGACAGGAACACTGAAGCTTTCTTT	CASSQGDRNTEAFF
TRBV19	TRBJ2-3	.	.	TGTGCCAGTAGTACCGCACACACCACAGATACGCAGTATTTT	CASSTAHTTDTQYF
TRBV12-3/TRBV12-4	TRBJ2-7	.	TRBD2	TGTGCCAGCAGTGAACGGGGGGGGCAGTACTTC	CASSERGGQYF
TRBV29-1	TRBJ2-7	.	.	TGCAGCGTAAAGGGGGTCTCCTACGAGCAGTACTTC	CSVKGVSYEQYF
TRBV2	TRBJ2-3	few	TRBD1	TGTGCCACCCTTCAGGGGGCGCGTACAGATACGCAGTATTTT	CATLQGARTDTQYF
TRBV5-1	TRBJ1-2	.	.	TGCGCCAGCAGCCGTGACAGCTATGGCTACACCTTC	CASSRDSYGYTF
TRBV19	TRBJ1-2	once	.	TGTGCCAGTAGTAACGGCGGGACTGGCTACACCTTC	CASSNGGTGYTF
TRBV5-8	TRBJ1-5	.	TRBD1	TGTGCCAGCACCCCCATGGGGGACAGGGGCAATCAGCCCCAGCATTTT	CASTPMGDRGNQPQHF
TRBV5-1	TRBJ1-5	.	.	TGCGCCAGCAGCACGGGAGGGGAAAAGGGTCAGCCCCAGCATTTT	CASSTGGEKGQPQHF
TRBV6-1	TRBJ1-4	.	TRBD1	TGTGCCAGCAGTGATACAGGGGGCACGGGAGAAAAACTGTTTTTT	CASSDTGGTGEKLFF
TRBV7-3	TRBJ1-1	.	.	TGTGCCAGCAGCTTATCCACAGGGAACACTGAAGCTTTCTTT	CASSLSTGNTEAFF
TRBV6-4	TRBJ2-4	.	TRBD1	TGTGCCAGCAGTTCCGGACAGGGCGACATTCAGTACTTC	CASSSGQGDIQYF
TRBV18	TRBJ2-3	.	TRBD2	TGTGCCAGCTCACCCCCCGTGGGGAGGGCTTCCTCCTCTAGCACAGATACGCAGTATTTT	CASSPPVGRASSSSTDTQYF
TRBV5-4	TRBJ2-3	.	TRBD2	TGTGCCAGCAGCTTGGCGGGCGGGAGGGCCCCGGGAGATACGCAGTATTTT	CASSLAGGRAPGDTQYF
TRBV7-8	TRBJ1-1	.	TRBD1	TGTGCCAGCAGCCGGACAGGGGGCACGGACACTGAAGCTTTCTTT	CASSRTGGTDTEAFF
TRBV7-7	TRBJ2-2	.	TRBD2	TGTGCCAGCAGCTCCACTAGCGTAGGCACCGGGGAGCTGTTTTTT	CASSSTSVGTGELFF
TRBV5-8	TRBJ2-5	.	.	TGTGCCAGCAGCCCCCTCCAGGGGAGACAGGAGACCCAGTACTTC	CASSPLQGRQETQYF
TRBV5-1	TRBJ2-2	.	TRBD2	TGCGCCAGCAGCCTCTACGGACTAGCGGGAAACACCGGGGAGCTGTTTTTT	CASSLYGLAGNTGELFF
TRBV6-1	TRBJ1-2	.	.	TGTGCCAGCAGTGAAGTCGCTAACTATGGCTACACCTTC	CASSEVANYGYTF
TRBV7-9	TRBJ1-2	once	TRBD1	TGTGCCAGCAGCTTAGGGACAGGGGAAGTCTATGGCTACACCTTC	CASSLGTGEVYGYTF
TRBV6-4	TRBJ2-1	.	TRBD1	TGTGCCAGCAGCGCTGAGGGGGCGAAGGGATACAATGAGCAGTTCTTC	CASSAEGAKGYNEQFF
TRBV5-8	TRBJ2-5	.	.	TGTGCCAGCAGCTTGAGGGTCGGGGCCCAGTACTTC	CASSLRVGAQYF
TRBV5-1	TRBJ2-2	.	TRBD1	TGCGCCAGCAGCTTAAGGGACAGGGGAACCGGGGAGCTGTTTTTT	CASSLRDRGTGELFF
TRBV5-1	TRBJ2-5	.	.	TGCGCCAGCAGCCAAGAGGGCGGGCTACGTCAAGAGACCCAGTACTTC	CASSQEGGLRQETQYF
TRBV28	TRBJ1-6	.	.	TGTGCCAGCAGTGGATCAGTCAGGGATTCACCCCTCCACTTT	CASSGSVRDSPLHF
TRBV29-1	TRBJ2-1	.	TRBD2	TGCAGCGTCCCAAAGCGCTCTAGCGGGAGTCTGAATGAGCAGTTCTTC	CSVPKRSSGSLNEQFF
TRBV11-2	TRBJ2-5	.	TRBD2	TGTGCCAGCAGCCTAGCGGGAGGGGCCCAAGAGACCCAGTACTTC	CASSLAGGAQETQYF
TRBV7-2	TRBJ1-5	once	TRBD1	TGTGCCAGCAGCTTAGTGACAGGGGGCTTACCTCAGCCCCAGCATTTT	CASSLVTGGLPQPQHF
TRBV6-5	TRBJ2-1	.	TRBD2	TGTGCCAGCACCCAGATAGCGGGAGGGTTCAATGAGCAGTTCTTC	CASTQIAGGFNEQFF
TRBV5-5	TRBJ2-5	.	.	TGTGCCAGCAGCCGACGATGGACAGACATTCAAGAGACCCAGTACTTC	CASSRRWTDIQETQYF